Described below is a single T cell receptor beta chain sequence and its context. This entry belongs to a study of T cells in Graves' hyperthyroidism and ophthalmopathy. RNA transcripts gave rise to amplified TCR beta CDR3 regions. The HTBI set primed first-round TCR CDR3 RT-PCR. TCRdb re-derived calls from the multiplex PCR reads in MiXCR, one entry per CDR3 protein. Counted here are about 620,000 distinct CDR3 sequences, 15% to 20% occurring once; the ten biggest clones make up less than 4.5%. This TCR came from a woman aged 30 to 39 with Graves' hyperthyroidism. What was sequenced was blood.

The CDR3 sequence is CAWSVQAGTNQPQHF. CDR3 DNA sequence: TGTGCCTGGAGTGTTCAGGCCGGGACGAATCAGCCCCAGCATTTT. J is TRBJ1-5 and V is TRBV30, with D perhaps matching TRBD1 (5 bases). CDR3 size: 15 residues. With 0 bases removed from V and 4 bases from J, the gap between germline ends came to 13 bases. From germline, CDR1 is GTSNPN and CDR2 SVGIG (reference sequence).